The 28 T cell receptor beta chains reported below all come from one sample, sequenced in a study of OX40 agonist ivuxolimab in advanced cancers. The protocol was immunoSEQ multiplex PCR, while the TCRdb copy is restricted to in-frame clones and leaves out a portion. The sample contains about 87,000 clones, 85% to 90% of which appear only once. The sample was CD4+ or CD8+ T cells sorted from blood, taken in a trial of the OX40 agonist ivuxolimab. These receptors came from an adult with an advanced solid tumor such as melanoma, head and neck, liver or kidney cancer.

This chain uses TRBV10-3 with TRBJ1-5; D is possibly TRBD1 (5 bases). V shed 4 bases and J shed 5 bases, with 9 bases lying between them. In germline, CDR1 is ENHRY, CDR2 SYGVKD. The CDR3 contains 13 residues. CDR3 in amino acids: CAISVQEYQPQHF. Here the CDR3 DNA reads TGTGCCATCAGTGTACAGGAGTATCAGCCCCAGCATTTT.

This clone was observed a handful of times. The V call is TRBV19, the J call TRBJ2-7, with unresolved D. The CDR3 consists of 13 residues. The V gene's germline CDR1 is LNHDA and CDR2 SQIVND (reference sequence). Trimming took off 6 bases at V and 4 bases at J, with 13 bases between the two ends. The CDR3 reads CASSSEGRYEQYF. DNA of the CDR3: TGTGCCAGTAGCTCCGAAGGGCGTTACGAGCAGTACTTC. Supplemented by reference TRBV19 and TRBJ2-7, the full variable domain reads DGGITQSPKYLFRKEGQNVTLSCEQNLNHDAMYWYRQDPGQGLRLIYYSQIVNDFQKGDIAEGYSVSREKKESFPLTVTSAQKNPTAFYLCASSSEGRYEQYFGPGTRLTVT.

CDR3 loop: CASSLDFGTGLLAEQFF. The CDR3 DNA follows: TGTGCCAGCAGCTTAGATTTTGGGACAGGACTGTTAGCTGAGCAGTTCTTC. The chain recombines TRBV11-2 with TRBJ2-1; TRBD1 agrees at 8 bases. V shed 0 bases, J shed 9 bases, and the junction held 13 bases outside the gene matches. Germline lookup yields CDR1 SGHAT and CDR2 FQNNGV. This CDR3 contains 17 residues.

This clone was detected once. The chain links TRBV29-1 to TRBJ2-5, with 11 bases aligning to TRBD2. V lost 3 bases to trimming and J lost 1 base; unmatched junction nucleotides: 7. Germline-derived CDR1 and CDR2 are SQVTM and ANQGSEA. The CDR3 length is 16 residues. In DNA form, the CDR3 reads TGCAGCGTTGACTCCGGGACTAGCGGACGCCAAGAGACCCAGTACTTC. This gives the protein CSVDSGTSGRQETQYF. The variable domain in full, with the rest retrieved from reference TRBV29-1 and TRBJ2-5, is SAVISQKPSRDICQRGTSLTIQCQVDSQVTMMFWYRQQPGQSLTLIATANQGSEATYESGFVIDKFPISRPNLTFSTLTVSNMSPEDSSIYLCSVDSGTSGRQETQYFGPGTRLLVL.

This chain uses TRBV6-1 with TRBJ2-1; 8 positions match TRBD2. V shed 1 base, J shed 7 bases, and the junction held 6 bases outside the gene matches. This CDR3 has 15 amino acids. Looked up from germline, CDR1 is MNHNS and CDR2 is SASEGT. Here the CDR3 DNA reads TGTGCCAGCAGTGAAGGGGGGAGCGGGAGAAATGAGCAGTTCTTC. Translated: CASSEGGSGRNEQFF.

The V and J genes are TRBV21-1 and TRBJ2-3; TRBD1, the table's D call, lacks a check against the DNA. TRBV21-1 is a recognized pseudogene. This CDR3 region has 12 residues. CDR3 coding DNA: TGTCGGTGCAGGACAGGGAAAATAACGCAGTATTTT. It specifies CRCRTGKITQYF.

This sequence joins TRBV9 and TRBJ2-1; perhaps TRBD2 as D (5 bases). Germline CDR1 SGDLS, CDR2 YYNGEE. V was trimmed by 4 bases and J by 6 bases, leaving 14 bases between them. The CDR3 is 14 amino acids. CDR3 region: CASSPRWESNEQFF. CDR3 nucleotides: TGTGCCAGCAGCCCCCGGTGGGAGAGCAATGAGCAGTTCTTC.

V gene TRBV19 combines with J gene TRBJ2-7, with D possibly TRBD2 on 6 matching bases. The V end was cut by 5 bases, the J end by 5 bases, with 10 bases between. This CDR3 is built from 12 residues. Germline V gene lookup returns CDR1 LNHDA and CDR2 SQIVND (reference sequence). The chain's CDR3 is CASSPRRDEQYF. The CDR3 coding sequence is TGTGCCAGTAGTCCCCGGAGGGACGAGCAGTACTTC.

This chain joins TRBV15 and TRBJ2-2; 7 positions match TRBD1. This CDR3 is built from 15 residues. With V trimmed by 5 bases and J by 0 bases, 3 bases remained unmatched. Looked up from germline, CDR1 is LNHNV and CDR2 is YYDKDF (reference sequence). The CDR3 sequence: CATSRGQANTGELFF. The CDR3 nucleotides are TGTGCCACCAGCCGCGGACAGGCGAACACCGGGGAGCTGTTTTTT. The full variable domain, rest sourced from reference TRBV15 and TRBJ2-2, is DAMVIQNPRYQVTQFGKPVTLSCSQTLNHNVMYWYQQKSSQAPKLLFHYYDKDFNNEADTPDNFQSRRPNTSFCFLDIRSPGLGDTAMYLCATSRGQANTGELFFGEGSRLTVL.

The rearrangement links TRBV7-2 to TRBJ2-5, with TRBD2 identical over 10 bases. The CDR3 covers 15 residues. Germline V gene data show CDR1 as SGHTA and CDR2 as FQGNSA. V lost 7 bases and J lost 5; bases outside the gene matches: 10. The CDR3, as DNA: TGTGCCAGCACCAAAGCGGGAGGGCCCCGGGAGACCCAGTACTTC. Protein sequence: CASTKAGGPRETQYF.

The gene calls are TRBV18 and TRBJ2-3; 7 nucleotides align to TRBD1. V dropped 3 bases and J dropped 1; count of bases not matched to a gene: 4. CDR3 size: 15 residues. Germline loops: CDR1 KGHSH, CDR2 LQKENI. CDR3: CASSPDRERTDTQYF. The CDR3 DNA follows: TGTGCCAGCTCACCTGACAGGGAACGCACAGATACGCAGTATTTT.

The chain has TRBV6-5 and TRBJ1-1; 9 nucleotides agree with TRBD1. The CDR3 has 16 residues. Germline-derived CDR1 and CDR2 are MNHEY and SVGAGI. V shed 2 bases, J shed 5 bases, and the junction held 9 bases outside the gene matches. CDR3 sequence: CASSYHGGQGRTEAFF. The CDR3 nucleotides are TGTGCCAGCAGTTACCACGGAGGACAGGGGAGGACTGAAGCTTTCTTT.

The CDR3 sequence: CASSPTGQGRGNTIYF. The DNA for the CDR3 is TGTGCCAGCAGCCCCACCGGACAGGGTAGGGGAAACACCATATATTTT. The chain carries TRBV7-2 and TRBJ1-3; 8 bases match TRBD1. Germline CDR1 SGHTA, CDR2 FQGNSA. There are 16 residues in the CDR3. V lost 5 bases to trimming and J lost 4 bases; unmatched junction nucleotides: 10. The whole variable domain, filled in from reference TRBV7-2 and TRBJ1-3, reads GAGVSQSPSNKVTEKGKDVELRCDPISGHTALYWYRQSLGQGLEFLIYFQGNSAPDKSGLPSDRFSAERTGGSVSTLTIQRTQQEDSAVYLCASSPTGQGRGNTIYFGEGSWLTVV.

This clone was recorded only once. The chain links TRBV19 to TRBJ2-5; a weak D match, TRBD1 (5 bases). The CDR3 has 14 residues. Germline loops: CDR1 LNHDA, CDR2 SQIVND (reference sequence). V was clipped by 8 bases and J by 2 bases, with 15 bases between them. CDR3 in amino acids: CASAHLDRQETQYF. CDR3 in DNA: TGTGCCAGTGCCCACCTAGACAGACAAGAGACCCAGTACTTC.

The chain carries TRBV7-9 and TRBJ2-3; the D is unclear. The V end lost 5 bases, the J end lost 1 base, and 16 bases lay between the germline ends. There are 16 residues in the CDR3. Germline V gene data show CDR1 as SEHNR and CDR2 as FQNEAQ (reference sequence). Here the CDR3 DNA reads TGTGCCAGCAGCCCCGCGGTGGCGCCGGGCACAGATACGCAGTATTTT. Translated, it gives CASSPAVAPGTDTQYF.

The chain combines TRBV6-6 with TRBJ1-5; tentatively, D is TRBD1 (6 bases). Germline CDR1 and CDR2: MNHNY and SVGAGI (reference sequence). Trimming pared 0 bases from V and 9 bases from J, leaving 12 bases between. The CDR3 runs 14 residues. CDR3 amino acids: CASSYSQGRVPQHF. As DNA, the CDR3 is TGTGCCAGCAGTTACTCGCAGGGGCGGGTGCCCCAGCATTTT.

The chain couples TRBV28 to TRBJ2-6; D is undetermined. CDR3 length: 14 amino acids. CDR1 is MDHEN, CDR2 SYDVKM, per germline. Trimming shortened V by 4 bases and J by 4 bases, and 8 bases separated the two germline ends. The CDR3 nucleotides read TGTGCCAGCAGTTATAGCTCCGGGGCCAACGTCCTGACTTTC. As protein: CASSYSSGANVLTF.

The rearrangement links TRBV2 to TRBJ2-7; 9 bases map to TRBD2. CDR1 and CDR2 from the germline V gene are SNHLY and FYNNEI. This CDR3 region has 13 residues. J gave up 3 bases and V 11 bases, and 8 bases lay outside the gene matches. In DNA form, the CDR3 reads TGTGCCGGCGCGGGGGGGGCGCTCTACGAGCAGTACTTC. Its protein product is CAGAGGALYEQYF. Variable domain in full (rest from reference TRBV2 and TRBJ2-7): EPEVTQTPSHQVTQMGQEVILRCVPISNHLYFYWYRQILGQKVEFLVSFYNNEISEKSEIFDDQFSVERPDGSNFTLKIRSTKLEDSAMYFCAGAGGALYEQYFGPGTRLTVT.

The rearrangement links TRBV7-2 to TRBJ2-3, with 8 nucleotides matching TRBD1. The CDR3 is 15 residues long. V dropped 4 bases and J dropped 2; count of bases not matched to a gene: 5. Germline V gene sequence: CDR1 SGHTA, CDR2 FQGNSA. The CDR3 nucleotides are TGTGCCAGCAGCTCGTGGACAGGGAACACAGATACGCAGTATTTT. Translation: CASSSWTGNTDTQYF.

J is TRBJ1-1 and V is TRBV18; the D gene is possibly TRBD1 (5 bases). Germline V gives CDR1 KGHSH, CDR2 LQKENI. V shed 1 base and J shed 1 base, with 13 bases lying between them. CDR3 length: 16 amino acids. CDR3 sequence reads: CASSPQEGAGNTEAFF. DNA of the CDR3: TGTGCCAGCTCACCACAGGAAGGGGCTGGGAACACTGAAGCTTTCTTT.

This rearrangement joins TRBV5-1 to TRBJ1-1; unclear D gene. The germline V gene encodes CDR1 SGHRS and CDR2 YFSETQ. Trimming left V 9 bases short and J 2 bases short, with 14 bases between. There are 13 residues in the CDR3. CDR3 nucleotides: TGCGCCACCGCCCGGGTGGTAAACACTGAAGCTTTCTTT. This codes for CATARVVNTEAFF.

The gene calls are TRBV7-9 and TRBJ1-6, with TRBD1 identical over 8 bases. V shed 6 bases and J 10 bases; nucleotides not matched to a gene: 5. The germline gives CDR1 SEHNR, CDR2 FQNEAQ (reference sequence). CDR3 length: 13 residues. The CDR3 DNA is TGTGCCAGCAGGACAGGGGTGGCCTCACCCCTCCACTTT. It codes for CASRTGVASPLHF.

CDR3 sequence: CSVERDISNYGYTF. The CDR3 DNA reads TGCAGCGTTGAACGGGACATTTCTAACTATGGCTACACCTTC. The gene calls are TRBV29-1 and TRBJ1-2; D is perhaps TRBD1 (6 bases). The V end lost 2 bases, the J end lost 0 bases, and 10 bases lay between the germline ends. Germline V gives CDR1 SQVTM, CDR2 ANQGSEA. The CDR3 covers 14 residues.

The chain recombines TRBV6-4 with TRBJ2-3, with D perhaps TRBD2 (6 bases). CDR3 length: 16 residues. The V end lost 0 bases, the J end lost 0 bases, and 10 bases lay between the germline ends. Germline CDR1 reads MRHNA; CDR2 reads SNTAGT. The CDR3 DNA is TGTGCCAGCAGTGACTCGGCGGGGACTAGCACAGATACGCAGTATTTT. The encoded protein is CASSDSAGTSTDTQYF.

The rearrangement links TRBV15 to TRBJ1-3; D remains ambiguous. Germline V gene sequence: CDR1 LNHNV, CDR2 YYDKDF (reference sequence). Trimming took off 0 bases at V and 3 bases at J, with 9 bases between the two ends. The CDR3 covers 15 residues. The CDR3 here is CATSRDYGYGNTIYF. CDR3 DNA sequence: TGTGCCACCAGCAGAGATTATGGGTATGGAAACACCATATATTTT.

J is TRBJ1-1 and V is TRBV15; tentatively, D is TRBD1 (5 bases). From germline, CDR1 is LNHNV and CDR2 YYDKDF (reference sequence). There are 15 residues in the CDR3. Trimming left V 8 bases short and J 0 bases short, with 16 bases between. The CDR3: CATRSGLTVNTEAFF. The CDR3 DNA sequence: TGTGCCACCCGGTCGGGCTTGACAGTGAACACTGAAGCTTTCTTT.

This clone was seen only once. The rearrangement joins TRBV5-5 to TRBJ2-3; D not resolved. Per germline, CDR1 SGHKS and CDR2 YYEKEE (reference sequence). There are 13 residues in the CDR3. Trimming shortened V by 0 bases and J by 3 bases, and 5 bases separated the two germline ends. This CDR3 is CASSLDGTDTQYF. As DNA, the CDR3 is TGTGCCAGCAGCTTGGATGGGACAGATACGCAGTATTTT.

J is TRBJ1-1 and V is TRBV19; D gene uncertain. This CDR3 has 16 residues. Germline V gene lookup returns CDR1 LNHDA and CDR2 SQIVND (reference sequence). Between the trimmed V and J ends, which lost 4 bases and 1 base, there was a span of 16 bases. The CDR3 DNA reads as TGTGCCAGTAGTACCCCGAGCAGGCCAACGAACACTGAAGCTTTCTTT. Translated: CASSTPSRPTNTEAFF.